The present T cell receptor beta chain was sequenced within a study of blood T cell repertoires in COVID-19. As for the study in general: Both acute and convalescent COVID-19 samples were obtained from the United States, Italy and Spain. In each case, the material was cDNA or gDNA derived from T cells, B-cell-depleted T cells, or PBMCs.

Measured with immunoSEQ multiplex PCR; TCRdb has only the in-frame clones, and not every one. This table has hundreds of thousands of clones, around 91% appearing once. Germline V CDR1 and CDR2: SGDLS, YYNGEE. V lost 0 bases and J lost 1; bases outside the gene matches: 9. The length of the CDR3 is 18 residues. The chain uses TRBV9 and TRBJ2-1; 8 bases line up with TRBD1. The specimen was peripheral blood. The sequence was obtained from a woman under 30 who had recovered from COVID-19. CDR3 amino acids: CASSVGWPGQGSYNEQFF. The CDR3 DNA reads TGTGCCAGCAGCGTAGGATGGCCCGGACAGGGTTCCTACAATGAGCAGTTCTTC.